This T cell receptor beta chain was identified in a study of Ad26.COV2.S vaccination and SARS-CoV-2 variants. Study overall: In the study, Ad26.COV2.S was injected intramuscularly once, or twice 56 days apart.

This CDR3 has 18 amino acids. V lost 3 bases, J lost 0 bases, and 21 bases lay in between. The germline V gene has CDR1 SGHTA and CDR2 FQGNSA. Treatment here: 15 to 20 received Ad26.COV2.S at low or high dose, single or two shots; a few received placebo; per-sample allocation not given. Each sample was drawn 63 days after the first injection (of vaccine or placebo). Generated by immunoSEQ multiplex PCR, the TCRdb table keeps only in-frame clones and is missing some. The sample holds around 240,000 clones, 70% to 90% seen once. This clone was seen a single time. The rearrangement joins TRBV7-2 to TRBJ2-7; weak D call: TRBD2 (7 bases). The sequence derives from a person between 18 and 65 years old who received the Ad26.COV2.S COVID-19 vaccine or a placebo. The source material was peripheral blood, sampled in a trial of Ad26.COV2.S vaccine versus placebo. CDR3 loop: CASSLPSSGGAASYEQYF. The CDR3 DNA is TGTGCCAGCAGCTTGCCTAGTAGTGGGGGGGCCGCCTCCTACGAGCAGTACTTC.